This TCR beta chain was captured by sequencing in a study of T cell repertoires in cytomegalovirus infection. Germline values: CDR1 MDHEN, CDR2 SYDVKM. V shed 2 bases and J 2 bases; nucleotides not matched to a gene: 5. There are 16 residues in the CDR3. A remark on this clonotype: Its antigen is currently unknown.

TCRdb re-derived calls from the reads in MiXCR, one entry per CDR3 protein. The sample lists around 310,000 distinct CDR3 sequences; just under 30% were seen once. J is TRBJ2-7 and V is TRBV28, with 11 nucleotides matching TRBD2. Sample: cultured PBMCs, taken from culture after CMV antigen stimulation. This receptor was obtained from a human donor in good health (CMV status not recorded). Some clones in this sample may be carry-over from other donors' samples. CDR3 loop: CASSLGRLAGTYEQYF. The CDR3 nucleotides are TGTGCCAGCAGTTTAGGAAGACTAGCGGGAACCTACGAGCAGTACTTC.